This TCR beta chain was recorded in a study of blood T cell repertoires in COVID-19. In the study overall: COVID-19 samples collected from the United States, Italy and Spain covered acute and convalescent phases.

The CDR3 sequence is 13 residues long. The V end was cut by 0 bases, the J end by 4 bases, with 6 bases between. Germline assignment: CDR1 SGHVS and CDR2 FQNEAQ. Recovered Cohort 3 donors showed two negative PCRs, clearance, or symptom resolution. How the authors handled the data: Quantification of nucleated cells was approximated via reference gene primer amplification. Only in-frame clones appear in the TCRdb table, and some are missing; sequencing was by immunoSEQ multiplex PCR. V, J and clone size are those of that table, while D and trimming were read from the DNA. The data contain approximately 200,000 clones, 70% to 90% of them singletons.

This clonotype originated in a middle-aged man who had recovered from COVID-19. The chain employs TRBV7-8 and TRBJ2-5, with no clear D. The sample taken for sequencing was PBMCs or T cells enriched from blood (not recorded which). CDR3 DNA sequence: TGTGCCAGCAGCTTAGCGTCGGGAGAGACCCAGTACTTC. This translates into CASSLASGETQYF.